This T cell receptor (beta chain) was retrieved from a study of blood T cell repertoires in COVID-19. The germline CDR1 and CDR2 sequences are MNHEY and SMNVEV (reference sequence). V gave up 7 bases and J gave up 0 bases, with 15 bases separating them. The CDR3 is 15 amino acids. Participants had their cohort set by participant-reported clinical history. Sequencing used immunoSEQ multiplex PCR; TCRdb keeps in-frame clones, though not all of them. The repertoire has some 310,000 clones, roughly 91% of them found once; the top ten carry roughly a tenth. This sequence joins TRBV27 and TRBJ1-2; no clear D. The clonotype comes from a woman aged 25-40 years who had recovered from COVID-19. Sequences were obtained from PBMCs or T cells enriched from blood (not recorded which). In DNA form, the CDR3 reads TGTGCCAGCAAGGATCCCAAGCGAGCTAACTATGGCTACACCTTC. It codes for CASKDPKRANYGYTF.